Below, 9 T cell receptor beta chains from the same sample are listed, as sequenced in a study of CD4 T cells in relation to SARS-CoV-2 and coronaviruses. Data came from immunoSEQ multiplex PCR; TCRdb stores just in-frame clones and leaves some out. The sample includes roughly 68,000 clones, over 90% seen only once; the top ten take around 0.21%. The unexposed donors gave CD4+ T cells in about 2011-2018, prior to COVID-19. The sequencing sample was made of naive CD4+ T cells from PBMCs. As for subset: naive CD4+ T cells isolated by negative enrichment. The receptors were gathered from a human donor in good health.

This sequence joins TRBV7-2 and TRBJ2-7, with 7 bases lining up with TRBD1. With 5 bases clipped from V and 10 bases from J, the junction kept 14 bases outside the gene matches. The CDR3 is 14 residues long. Germline loops: CDR1 SGHTA, CDR2 FQGNSA. CDR3 protein: CASSLDPGQNRQYF. The CDR3 coding sequence is TGTGCCAGCAGCCTAGATCCGGGACAGAATCGACAGTACTTC. Filled out from reference TRBV7-2 and TRBJ2-7, the complete variable domain reads GAGVSQSPSNKVTEKGKDVELRCDPISGHTALYWYRQSLGQGLEFLIYFQGNSAPDKSGLPSDRFSAERTGGSVSTLTIQRTQQEDSAVYLCASSLDPGQNRQYFGPGTRLTVT.

The gene calls are TRBV10-1 and TRBJ1-5; TRBD1 is a possible D gene (6 bases). V was pared by 2 bases and J by 3 bases, with 17 bases between. The germline gives CDR1 WNHNN, CDR2 SYGVQD (reference sequence). The CDR3 consists of 17 residues. CDR3 sequence (DNA): TGCGCCAGCAGTGAGCCGAGGGGGAGAGAGGTCAATCAGCCCCAGCATTTT. It translates to CASSEPRGREVNQPQHF.

V usage is TRBV7-8 and J usage is TRBJ2-5, with D possibly matching TRBD1 (6 bases). Trimming took off 5 bases at V and 4 bases at J, with 20 bases between the two ends. Germline V CDR1 and CDR2: SGHVS, FQNEAQ. The CDR3 runs to 16 residues. The CDR3 region has the DNA TGTGCCAGCAGCGCGTTGATGAGTCCAGGGGTAGAGACCCAGTACTTC. Its translation: CASSALMSPGVETQYF.

In DNA, the CDR3 is TGTGCCAGCAGCTTAGTCTTAGGGCCCTACACCTTC. This translates into CASSLVLGPYTF. The gene calls are TRBV7-2 and TRBJ1-2, with D uncertain. This CDR3 comprises 12 residues. Trimming pared 1 base from V and 10 bases from J, leaving 10 bases between. CDR1 SGHTA and CDR2 FQGNSA come from the germline V gene.

This clone was detected once. V gene TRBV2 combines with J gene TRBJ2-3; D is uncertain. V lost 6 bases and J 2 bases, leaving 9 bases between the germline ends. Germline CDR1 reads SNHLY; CDR2 reads FYNNEI. The CDR3 sequence is 13 residues long. Here the CDR3 DNA reads TGTGCCAGCAGGAACGACCTCACAGATACGCAGTATTTT. The encoded protein is CASRNDLTDTQYF.

The J gene is TRBJ1-4, the V gene TRBV27, with D perhaps matching TRBD1 (5 bases). This CDR3 comprises 14 residues. Trimming pared 3 bases from V and 5 bases from J, leaving 10 bases between. Germline-derived CDR1 and CDR2 are MNHEY and SMNVEV (reference sequence). The DNA for the CDR3 is TGTGCCAGCAGTTTTAGCAGGGCAAATGAAAAACTGTTTTTT. This sequence encodes CASSFSRANEKLFF.

The rearrangement links TRBV27 to TRBJ1-2; D unclear. This CDR3 has 17 amino acids. Germline V gene lookup returns CDR1 MNHEY and CDR2 SMNVEV (reference sequence). The ends were cut back, 0 bases at V and 0 bases at J, with 14 bases in the middle. The CDR3 reads CASSLSLWGTSNYGYTF. CDR3 nucleotides: TGTGCCAGCAGTTTATCGTTATGGGGAACCTCTAACTATGGCTACACCTTC.

The chain joins TRBV24-1 to TRBJ1-2; 9 bases fit TRBD1. V was clipped by 5 bases and J by 4 bases; unmatched bases: 7. CDR1 KGHDR and CDR2 SFDVKD come from the germline V gene. The length of the CDR3 is 15 residues. The CDR3 spells CATSAADRGVYGYTF. CDR3 DNA sequence: TGTGCCACCAGTGCCGCGGACAGGGGAGTCTATGGCTACACCTTC.

The chain carries TRBV2 and TRBJ2-6; D unresolved. The CDR3 extends over 15 amino acids. Germline CDR1 is SNHLY and CDR2 is FYNNEI. The germline V and J ends were trimmed by 6 bases and 0 bases, with 9 bases remaining between them. CDR3 nucleotides: TGTGCCAGCAGGGATGAGAGCTCTGGGGCCAACGTCCTGACTTTC. Translated: CASRDESSGANVLTF.